The 24 T cell receptor beta chains given below trace back to one sample, sequenced in a study of blood T cell repertoires in COVID-19. The data were produced by immunoSEQ multiplex PCR, yet TCRdb's version contains in-frame clones alone and is incomplete. The table shows around 160,000 clones, with around 87% occurring only once. Sequencing was done on a sample of peripheral blood. These receptor sequences come from a man older than 75 with acute or convalescent COVID-19.

The genes are TRBV19 and TRBJ2-7; TRBD2 aligns across 10 bases. This CDR3 comprises 17 residues. CDR1 is LNHDA and CDR2 is SQIVND in the germline V gene (reference sequence). The trim removed 4 bases at V and 7 bases at J, leaving 16 bases unmatched. CDR3 bases: TGTGCCAGTAGTAGAGGGACCGACACTAGCGGGACGGGGGAGCAGTACTTC. This encodes CASSRGTDTSGTGEQYF.

The gene calls are TRBV4-2 and TRBJ1-1; 8 nucleotides agree with TRBD1. The junction had 9 bases not matched to a gene; V was cut back by 4 bases and J by 5 bases. Germline lookup yields CDR1 LGHNA and CDR2 YNFKEQ. This CDR3 is built from 15 residues. The CDR3: CASSPQTGGRTEAFF. The CDR3, as DNA: TGTGCCAGCAGCCCCCAAACAGGGGGGAGGACTGAAGCTTTCTTT.

The chain employs TRBV5-1 and TRBJ1-2; D unresolved. Germline values: CDR1 SGHRS, CDR2 YFSETQ. Trimming pared 1 base from V and 0 bases from J, leaving 10 bases between. The CDR3 runs to 15 residues. CDR3 bases: TGCGCCAGCAGCTTGTCCTCAGGAACTAACTATGGCTACACCTTC. The encoded protein is CASSLSSGTNYGYTF.

The chain combines TRBV27 with TRBJ2-1; 10 bases fit TRBD1. The CDR3 runs 14 residues. The germline gives CDR1 MNHEY, CDR2 SMNVEV (reference sequence). V shed 5 bases and J 7 bases; nucleotides not matched to a gene: 5. The CDR3 nucleotides read TGTGCCAGCAGTCTATGGGACAGGGGTAATGAGCAGTTCTTC. This encodes CASSLWDRGNEQFF.

The chain uses TRBV5-1 and TRBJ2-3; 7 bases are shared with TRBD2. Per germline, CDR1 SGHRS and CDR2 YFSETQ. V shed 0 bases, J shed 2 bases, and the junction held 6 bases outside the gene matches. This CDR3 has 16 residues. As DNA, the CDR3 is TGCGCCAGCAGCTTGGCCGGTAGCGGGTACACAGATACGCAGTATTTT. Translation: CASSLAGSGYTDTQYF.

The chain links TRBV6-1 to TRBJ1-5; no clear D gene. This CDR3 has 12 residues. The V end lost 3 bases, the J end lost 7 bases, and 7 bases lay between the germline ends. CDR1 is MNHNS, CDR2 SASEGT, per germline. The CDR3 coding sequence is TGTGCCAGCAGTGACACGGTGCAGCCCCAGCATTTT. This translates into CASSDTVQPQHF.

V is TRBV2 and J is TRBJ2-6; D ambiguous. The V end was cut by 8 bases, the J end by 0 bases, with 14 bases between. Germline lookup yields CDR1 SNHLY and CDR2 FYNNEI. The CDR3 length is 16 residues. The CDR3 DNA reads as TGTGCCAGCGCGTCCTCCACGAGCTCTGGGGCCAACGTCCTGACTTTC. Amino acid sequence: CASASSTSSGANVLTF.

The rearrangement links TRBV7-2 to TRBJ2-3; tentatively, D is TRBD2 (6 bases). The germline CDR1 and CDR2 sequences are SGHTA and FQGNSA. V was pared by 6 bases and J by 4 bases, with 17 bases between. The CDR3 is 15 residues long. CDR3 bases: TGTGCCAGCAGGGCGGCGGGAAGGGCGGCAGATACGCAGTATTTT. Residues: CASRAAGRAADTQYF.

V usage is TRBV6-5 and J usage is TRBJ2-1; the match to TRBD2 covers 15 bases. The CDR3 has 15 amino acids. The trim removed 6 bases at V and 12 bases at J, leaving 9 bases unmatched. Germline V gives CDR1 MNHEY, CDR2 SVGAGI. The DNA for the CDR3 is TGTGCCAGCAGACCCGGACTAGCGGGAGGGCCGAGGCAGTTCTTC. Its protein product is CASRPGLAGGPRQFF.

V gene TRBV27 combines with J gene TRBJ2-7; 7 bases align to TRBD1. CDR1 and CDR2 from the germline V gene are MNHEY and SMNVEV (reference sequence). The CDR3 runs to 16 residues. V lost 5 bases and J lost 2; bases outside the gene matches: 12. DNA for the CDR3: TGTGCCAGCAGTAACACCTACCGGGACAGAACCTACGAGCAGTACTTC. Protein product: CASSNTYRDRTYEQYF.

CDR3 sequence: CASSPSGLAGGTSTDTQYF. The CDR3 coding sequence is TGTGCCAGTAGTCCCTCGGGACTAGCGGGGGGGACTAGCACAGATACGCAGTATTTT. The chain recombines TRBV19 with TRBJ2-3; 16 bases fit TRBD2. Trimming removed 5 bases from V and 0 bases from J; junction bases left unmatched: 8. The germline V gene has CDR1 LNHDA and CDR2 SQIVND (reference sequence). The CDR3 is 19 residues long.

The chain combines TRBV6-6 with TRBJ2-2; D gene ambiguous. V lost 5 bases and J lost 5, with 9 bases in between. Germline lookup yields CDR1 MNHNY and CDR2 SVGAGI (reference sequence). The CDR3 has 13 residues. The CDR3 loop reads CASSLGVTGELFF. In nucleotides, the CDR3 is TGTGCCAGCAGTCTGGGCGTTACCGGGGAGCTGTTTTTT.

The chain carries TRBV3-1 (or the pseudogene TRBV3-2) and TRBJ1-2, with TRBD1 matching 9 bases. CDR1 LGHDT and CDR2 YNNKEL come from the germline V gene (reference sequence). The J segment lost 7 bases and the V segment lost 4 bases, leaving 10 bases of the junction unmatched. CDR3 length: 15 residues. In DNA, the CDR3 is TGTGCCAGCAGCCCACTCTGGACAGGGGAAACTGGCTACACCTTC. Translation gives CASSPLWTGETGYTF.

The chain combines TRBV5-5 with TRBJ2-5; D unclear. From germline, CDR1 is SGHKS and CDR2 YYEKEE (reference sequence). The CDR3 covers 12 residues. V lost 5 bases and J lost 7, with 12 bases in between. CDR3 residues: CASSQSSGTQYF. The CDR3 DNA follows: TGTGCCAGCAGTCAAAGTTCGGGGACCCAGTACTTC.

J is TRBJ2-7 and V is TRBV20-1; no clear D. Trimming took off 6 bases at V and 6 bases at J, with 12 bases between the two ends. CDR1 is DFQATT, CDR2 SNEGSKA, per germline (reference sequence). This CDR3 has 11 residues. Written as DNA, the CDR3 is TGCAGTGCCAAACTGCTTTTCGAGCAGTACTTC. It specifies CSAKLLFEQYF.

This rearrangement joins TRBV21-1 to TRBJ2-7; TRBD2 was called by the table and not checked on the DNA. TRBV21-1 is assigned pseudogene status. The CDR3 spans 14 residues. The CDR3 spells CASRASGPKDEQYF. Written as DNA, the CDR3 is TGTGCCAGCAGAGCCAGCGGGCCGAAGGACGAGCAGTACTTC.

The chain joins TRBV5-1 to TRBJ2-5, with TRBD2 matching over 8 bases. This CDR3 has 13 amino acids. Trimming took 3 bases from V and 10 from J; bases not matched to a gene: 8. In germline, CDR1 is SGHRS, CDR2 YFSETQ. The CDR3 protein is CASSSAGEGDQYF. The CDR3, as DNA: TGCGCCAGCAGCTCAGCGGGAGAGGGGGACCAGTACTTC.

The chain is built from TRBV9 and TRBJ2-5; 10 bases fit TRBD2. The V gene's germline CDR1 is SGDLS and CDR2 YYNGEE. This CDR3 comprises 14 residues. Trimming took 4 bases from V and 1 from J; bases not matched to a gene: 1. The CDR3 loop is CASSSSGGQETQYF. CDR3 nucleotide sequence: TGTGCCAGCAGCTCTAGCGGGGGCCAAGAGACCCAGTACTTC.

The chain is built from TRBV13 and TRBJ1-4; 7 bases are shared with TRBD1. Trimming at V came to 2 bases and at J to 8 bases, leaving 14 bases not matched to a gene. This CDR3 has 17 residues. The germline CDR1 and CDR2 sequences are PRHDT and FYEKMQ (reference sequence). The CDR3: CASSLRAGNRGGEKLFF. DNA for the CDR3: TGTGCCAGCAGCTTACGGGCGGGGAACAGGGGAGGCGAAAAACTGTTTTTT.

This chain joins TRBV2 and TRBJ2-7; 8 bases agree with TRBD1. This CDR3 has 14 amino acids. The J segment lost 3 bases and the V segment lost 6 bases, leaving 7 bases of the junction unmatched. Germline V lookup: CDR1 SNHLY, CDR2 FYNNEI. The CDR3 DNA is TGTGCCAGCAGGGAGACAGGGGAGATCTACGAGCAGTACTTC. It encodes CASRETGEIYEQYF. The full variable domain, with the rest looked up from reference TRBV2 and TRBJ2-7, is EPEVTQTPSHQVTQMGQEVILRCVPISNHLYFYWYRQILGQKVEFLVSFYNNEISEKSEIFDDQFSVERPDGSNFTLKIRSTKLEDSAMYFCASRETGEIYEQYFGPGTRLTVT.

The J gene is TRBJ2-1, the V gene TRBV19, with D maybe TRBD2 (5 bases). Between the trimmed V and J ends, which lost 1 base and 7 bases, there was a span of 11 bases. From germline, CDR1 is LNHDA and CDR2 SQIVND (reference sequence). There are 14 residues in the CDR3. CDR3 in DNA: TGTGCCAGTAGTATAGGCGGGTCTGGTAATGAGCAGTTCTTC. This codes for CASSIGGSGNEQFF.

The V gene is TRBV19, the J gene TRBJ2-3; TRBD2 matches 7 bases. V was pared by 6 bases and J by 3 bases, with 6 bases of the junction left unmatched. CDR3 size: 14 residues. CDR1 is LNHDA, CDR2 SQIVND, per germline (reference sequence). The CDR3 region is CASRTRESTDTQYF. In nucleotides, the CDR3 is TGTGCCAGTAGGACGCGGGAGAGTACAGATACGCAGTATTTT.

The chain is built from TRBV30 and TRBJ1-2; D call uncertain. The length of the CDR3 is 15 residues. Germline-derived CDR1 and CDR2 are GTSNPN and SVGIG (reference sequence). Between the trimmed V and J ends, which lost 8 bases and 4 bases, there was a span of 23 bases. Here the CDR3 DNA reads TGTGCCAGCCGTGGACTTCCCGTCCGAAGCTATGGCTACACCTTC. Translated: CASRGLPVRSYGYTF.

This clone was recorded a few times. The genes are TRBV6-1 and TRBJ1-3; D not resolved. CDR3 length: 19 amino acids. V lost 3 bases and J 1 base, leaving 22 bases between the germline ends. CDR1 MNHNS and CDR2 SASEGT come from the germline V gene. The CDR3 loop is CASSDYSLPGALSGNTIYF. CDR3 sequence (DNA): TGTGCCAGCAGTGACTACAGTTTACCCGGTGCCCTGTCTGGAAACACCATATATTTT.